Following are 10 T cell receptor beta chains from one sample sequenced in a study of blood T cell repertoires in COVID-19. Clones were sequenced by immunoSEQ multiplex PCR, and TCRdb holds only the in-frame ones, with some missing. The sample lists some 330,000 clones, more than 75% seen once, with 3% to 4% in the top ten. The sequencing sample was made of peripheral blood. The origin of the receptors is a woman aged 45-65 years with active or convalescent COVID-19.

The chain links TRBV19 to TRBJ2-7; unclear D gene. The CDR3 runs 15 residues. Trimming took off 9 bases at V and 4 bases at J, with 22 bases between the two ends. CDR1 is LNHDA and CDR2 is SQIVND in the germline V gene (reference sequence). The CDR3: CASSQKSPRKYEQYF. The CDR3 DNA is TGTGCCAGCTCTCAAAAGTCGCCCAGGAAATACGAGCAGTACTTC.

The CDR3, as DNA: TGTGCCAGCAGTCACAGTGGTAGCAATCAGCCCCAGCATTTT. Translated: CASSHSGSNQPQHF. V usage is TRBV3-1 (or the pseudogene TRBV3-2) and J usage is TRBJ1-5; D gene uncertain. The CDR3 is 14 residues long. Per the germline V gene, CDR1 is LGHDT and CDR2 is YNNKEL (reference sequence). Deletions cut 6 bases from V and 0 bases from J, with 9 bases between.

The gene calls are TRBV9 and TRBJ1-6, with D perhaps TRBD1 (5 bases). V was trimmed by 0 bases and J by 0 bases, leaving 7 bases between them. The CDR3 spans 16 residues. Germline CDR1 and CDR2: SGDLS and YYNGEE. The CDR3, as DNA: TGTGCCAGCAGCGTAGTTGACAGCTCCTATAATTCACCCCTCCACTTT. This gives the protein CASSVVDSSYNSPLHF.

CDR3 in DNA: TGTGCCAGCAGCCATCGGACCGGGGAGCTGTTTTTT. It encodes CASSHRTGELFF. The chain carries TRBV3-1 (or the pseudogene TRBV3-2) and TRBJ2-2, with D unresolved. Germline loops: CDR1 LGHDT, CDR2 YNNKEL (reference sequence). Trimming took 3 bases from V and 5 from J, leaving 4 bases between them. The CDR3 is 12 residues long.

The chain carries TRBV9 and TRBJ1-2; 8 bases are shared with TRBD1. Germline CDR1 and CDR2: SGDLS and YYNGEE. The CDR3 has 16 amino acids. The junction had 12 bases not matched to a gene; V was cut back by 4 bases and J by 4 bases. The DNA for the CDR3 is TGTGCCAGCAGCCCTGACAGGGGACCTAGATTCTATGGCTACACCTTC. Translating it yields CASSPDRGPRFYGYTF.

The gene calls are TRBV6-2 or TRBV6-3 and TRBJ1-1; D is undetermined. The CDR3 loop spans 13 amino acids. V lost 6 bases, J lost 1 base, and 9 bases lay in between. Germline V CDR1 and CDR2: MNHEY, SVGEGT. This chain's CDR3 is CASSSRENTEAFF. The CDR3 DNA follows: TGTGCCAGCAGCTCCCGGGAGAACACTGAAGCTTTCTTT.

The J gene is TRBJ1-6, the V gene TRBV19, with 12 bases identical to TRBD1. Per the germline V gene, CDR1 is LNHDA and CDR2 is SQIVND (reference sequence). The CDR3 is made up of 14 amino acids. V dropped 5 bases and J dropped 9; count of bases not matched to a gene: 2. This CDR3 is CASSQGQGASPLHF. DNA for the CDR3: TGTGCCAGTAGTCAGGGACAGGGGGCTTCACCCCTCCACTTT. Filled out from reference TRBV19 and TRBJ1-6, the complete variable domain reads DGGITQSPKYLFRKEGQNVTLSCEQNLNHDAMYWYRQDPGQGLRLIYYSQIVNDFQKGDIAEGYSVSREKKESFPLTVTSAQKNPTAFYLCASSQGQGASPLHFGNGTRLTVT.

V and J are TRBV10-3 and TRBJ1-5, with 8 bases matching TRBD1. The V gene's germline CDR1 is ENHRY and CDR2 SYGVKD. This CDR3 region has 14 residues. After removal of 10 bases from V and 1 base from J, the junction contained 6 bases not matched to a gene. The CDR3 spells CANTRDRSNQPQHF. In DNA, the CDR3 is TGTGCCAACACTAGGGACAGGAGCAATCAGCCCCAGCATTTT.

This clone appeared once. The chain joins TRBV10-3 to TRBJ1-2, with a possible D match to TRBD1 (6 bases). V was trimmed by 8 bases and J by 8 bases, leaving 18 bases between them. Germline-derived CDR1 and CDR2 are ENHRY and SYGVKD. This CDR3 is built from 13 residues. Written as DNA, the CDR3 is TGTGCCATCGGGTCGGCAGGGGCGAACGGCTACACCTTC. As protein: CAIGSAGANGYTF.

The chain recombines TRBV19 with TRBJ2-3; D is possibly TRBD2 (6 bases). Between the trimmed V and J ends, which lost 6 bases and 6 bases, there was a span of 13 bases. The CDR3 extends over 13 amino acids. CDR1 and CDR2 from the germline V gene are LNHDA and SQIVND (reference sequence). CDR3 region: CASSLDGGDTQYF. The CDR3 DNA reads TGTGCCAGTAGCCTAGACGGAGGGGATACGCAGTATTTT.